Below are 13 T cell receptor beta chains sequenced from a single sample in a study of PD-L1 blockade in urothelial cancer. Measured with immunoSEQ multiplex PCR; TCRdb has only the in-frame clones, and not every one. Here the sample spans around 53,000 clones, over 75% being singletons. Sample time point: peripheral blood 6 weeks after treatment start. Specimen: PBMCs, collected around atezolizumab (anti-PD-L1) treatment. Receptor source: a man in his forties or fifties with urothelial cancer.

The chain joins TRBV29-1 to TRBJ2-7; no clear D gene. V was pared by 4 bases and J by 1 base, with 5 bases between. The CDR3 is 11 residues long. The germline CDR1 and CDR2 sequences are SQVTM and ANQGSEA. CDR3 in DNA: TGCAGCGTTGTACTTTCCTACGAGCAGTACTTC. Translated: CSVVLSYEQYF.

The J gene is TRBJ2-1, the V gene TRBV11-3; maybe TRBD2 (7 bases). CDR1 is SGHNT and CDR2 is YENEEA in the germline V gene. The V end was cut by 5 bases, the J end by 6 bases, with 20 bases between. This CDR3 is built from 16 residues. The CDR3 bases are TGTGCCAGCAGCAACCTGCCGGGGGGCCTACCCAATGAGCAGTTCTTC. It specifies CASSNLPGGLPNEQFF.

The chain links TRBV5-4 to TRBJ2-5, with 10 bases fitting TRBD1. V trimming: 3 bases; J trimming: 4 bases; junction bases outside the gene matches: 9. CDR3 length equals 16 residues. In germline, CDR1 is SGHNT, CDR2 YYREEE (reference sequence). Here the CDR3 reads CASSSSGQGIRETQYF. CDR3 coding DNA: TGTGCCAGCAGCTCCTCGGGACAGGGGATTAGAGAGACCCAGTACTTC.

The rearrangement joins TRBV30 to TRBJ2-1, with no clear D. Deletions cut 2 bases from V and 3 bases from J, with 11 bases between. Germline CDR1 and CDR2: GTSNPN and SVGIG (reference sequence). This CDR3 is built from 14 residues. The CDR3 protein is CAWSPGTGYNEQFF. CDR3 DNA sequence: TGTGCCTGGAGTCCGGGTACGGGCTACAATGAGCAGTTCTTC.

This clone has a single count. This sequence joins TRBV10-3 and TRBJ1-2, with D possibly being TRBD1 (5 bases). Deletions cut 7 bases from V and 5 bases from J, with 8 bases between. In germline, CDR1 is ENHRY, CDR2 SYGVKD. This CDR3 is built from 11 residues. The CDR3 protein is CAIMDTYGYTF. CDR3 coding DNA: TGTGCCATCATGGACACTTATGGCTACACCTTC.

The chain joins TRBV10-3 to TRBJ1-1, with TRBD1 matching over 7 bases. In germline, CDR1 is ENHRY, CDR2 SYGVKD. The CDR3 is 15 amino acids. Trimming took 9 bases from V and 3 from J; bases not matched to a gene: 13. Here the CDR3 DNA reads TGTGCCATTTCTGACCCCGACAGGGTCGACACTGAAGCTTTCTTT. Protein: CAISDPDRVDTEAFF.

CDR3 amino acids: CASSRRDRATGANVLTF. Here the CDR3 DNA reads TGTGCCAGCAGCCGCAGGGACAGGGCTACCGGGGCCAACGTCCTGACTTTC. V and J are TRBV7-3 and TRBJ2-6, with 9 nucleotides matching TRBD1. The CDR3 totals 17 residues. Germline-derived CDR1 and CDR2 are SGHTA and FQGTGA. J lost 4 bases, V lost 5 bases, and 9 bases had no gene match.

This chain joins TRBV19 and TRBJ2-1; possibly TRBD2 for D (6 bases). CDR3 length equals 14 residues. The germline V and J ends were trimmed by 8 bases and 2 bases, with 13 bases remaining between them. Germline CDR1 is LNHDA and CDR2 is SQIVND (reference sequence). The chain's CDR3 is CASDPRGTYNEQFF. CDR3 in DNA: TGTGCCAGTGACCCGCGGGGAACCTACAATGAGCAGTTCTTC.

The chain uses TRBV7-8 and TRBJ1-1; D remains unclear. This CDR3 contains 15 residues. The V gene lost 0 bases and the J gene lost 1 base, with 9 bases spanning the gap. CDR1 is SGHVS and CDR2 is FQNEAQ in the germline V gene. The CDR3 loop is CASSLALTRNTEAFF. As DNA, the CDR3 is TGTGCCAGCAGCTTAGCGCTCACCAGGAACACTGAAGCTTTCTTT.

In nucleotides, the CDR3 is TGTGCCACCAGCAGAGAAAAGGGACAGGCCTACGAGCAGTACTTC. Encoded protein: CATSREKGQAYEQYF. V gene TRBV15 combines with J gene TRBJ2-7; 8 bases align to TRBD1. V lost 0 bases to trimming and J lost 2 bases; unmatched junction nucleotides: 3. The CDR3 runs 15 residues. Germline CDR1 LNHNV, CDR2 YYDKDF (reference sequence).

This chain links TRBV12-2 with TRBJ2-1; the D call TRBD2 from the table was never checked on the DNA. TRBV12-2 is a pseudogene segment. This CDR3 has 14 amino acids. CDR3 sequence reads: CASRLRADHNEQFF. The DNA of the CDR3 is TGTGCAAGTCGCTTAAGAGCGGATCACAATGAGCAGTTCTTC.

This CDR3 reads CASSSYAGTSYNEQFF. The CDR3 DNA reads as TGCGCCAGCAGTTCCTACGCCGGGACTAGCTACAATGAGCAGTTCTTC. The chain uses TRBV10-2 and TRBJ2-1; TRBD2 matches at 8 bases. V shed 5 bases, J shed 3 bases, and the junction held 9 bases outside the gene matches. The CDR3 has 16 residues. The germline V gene encodes CDR1 WSHSY and CDR2 SAAADI.

The V call is TRBV28, the J call TRBJ1-5; D call uncertain. The CDR3 consists of 16 residues. The germline gives CDR1 MDHEN, CDR2 SYDVKM. Trimming pared 4 bases from V and 6 bases from J, leaving 19 bases between. CDR3 in amino acids: CASSSSDSRGSQPQHF. CDR3 in DNA: TGTGCCAGCAGTTCATCGGACTCCCGGGGTTCTCAGCCCCAGCATTTT.